These T cell receptor beta chains were read from a single sample in a study of shared clonotypes between healthy human individuals. TCRdb's table, derived via immunoSEQ multiplex PCR, lists solely in-frame clones and lacks some. There are more than 2,000,000 clones in the sample; around nine tenths occur only once, and around 0.14% lies in the top ten. The sequenced material came from naive CD4+ T cells sorted from blood. The receptors were sampled from a man between 18 and 35 years old in good health. Both conserved end residues are part of each CDR3. The order of the fields is V gene, clone size, J gene, D gene, CDR3 DNA, CDR3 protein. A D gene is named only where the DNA matches it firmly. A clone size is listed for some rows: how often the clone was seen (once, few, many), or a class if it is expanded.

v_call: TRBV13; clone_size: .; j_call: TRBJ1-5; d_call: .; cdr3_nt: TGTGCCAGCAGCTTATATGGGGTCCAGCCCCAGCATTTT; cdr3_aa: CASSLYGVQPQHF
v_call: TRBV9; clone_size: .; j_call: TRBJ2-1; d_call: .; cdr3_nt: TGTGCCAGCAGCGTAGTTCAGGGTCCGGCAGGGAATGAGCAGTTCTTC; cdr3_aa: CASSVVQGPAGNEQFF
v_call: TRBV7-2; clone_size: .; j_call: TRBJ2-1; d_call: TRBD2; cdr3_nt: TGTGCCAGCGGTGCGGGAGGGCCCTACAATGAGCAGTTCTTC; cdr3_aa: CASGAGGPYNEQFF
v_call: TRBV25-1; clone_size: .; j_call: TRBJ1-2; d_call: TRBD1; cdr3_nt: TGTGCCAGCAGCCCCACCCAAGGACAGGGGAGAGGCGGCTACACCTTC; cdr3_aa: CASSPTQGQGRGGYTF
v_call: TRBV19; clone_size: .; j_call: TRBJ2-3; d_call: .; cdr3_nt: TGTGCCAGTAGTATGGTGGAAGATAACACAGATACGCAGTATTTT; cdr3_aa: CASSMVEDNTDTQYF
v_call: TRBV6-5; clone_size: .; j_call: TRBJ1-6; d_call: .; cdr3_nt: TGTGCCAGCAGTTATTCGGGCACCTGGACACCCCTCCACTTT; cdr3_aa: CASSYSGTWTPLHF
v_call: TRBV18; clone_size: .; j_call: TRBJ2-7; d_call: TRBD2; cdr3_nt: TGTGCCAGCTCACCGGCTAGCGGGTCCTACGAGCAGTACTTC; cdr3_aa: CASSPASGSYEQYF
v_call: TRBV6-6; clone_size: .; j_call: TRBJ1-2; d_call: .; cdr3_nt: TGTGCCAGCAGTTCTCAGGGAGGCGGCTACACCTTC; cdr3_aa: CASSSQGGGYTF
v_call: TRBV25-1; clone_size: .; j_call: TRBJ1-3; d_call: .; cdr3_nt: TGTGCCTCAGGGGCAGGGCTCAGCGGAAACACCATATATTTT; cdr3_aa: CASGAGLSGNTIYF
v_call: TRBV6-6; clone_size: .; j_call: TRBJ1-5; d_call: TRBD1; cdr3_nt: TGTGCCAGCAGTCGCCCAGGGGGTGGAGGAAATCAGCCCCAGCATTTT; cdr3_aa: CASSRPGGGGNQPQHF
v_call: TRBV5-1; clone_size: .; j_call: TRBJ1-4; d_call: TRBD1; cdr3_nt: TGCGCCAGCAGAGGACAGGCTAATGAAAAACTGTTTTTT; cdr3_aa: CASRGQANEKLFF
v_call: TRBV19; clone_size: .; j_call: TRBJ1-1; d_call: .; cdr3_nt: TGTGCCAGTAGTATTACCAGGGCGAACACTGAAGCTTTCTTT; cdr3_aa: CASSITRANTEAFF
v_call: TRBV18; clone_size: .; j_call: TRBJ2-3; d_call: .; cdr3_nt: TGTGCCAGCTCACCACCAGTCAGGGCCGATACGCAGTATTTT; cdr3_aa: CASSPPVRADTQYF
v_call: TRBV9; clone_size: .; j_call: TRBJ2-6; d_call: .; cdr3_nt: TGTGCCAGCAGCGCTCTATCCTCGGGGGCCAACGTCCTGACTTTC; cdr3_aa: CASSALSSGANVLTF
v_call: TRBV5-7; clone_size: .; j_call: TRBJ1-5; d_call: TRBD1; cdr3_nt: TGTGCCAGCAGCTCGACAGGGGGCGCGGAGGTTGGCAATCAGCCCCAGCATTTT; cdr3_aa: CASSSTGGAEVGNQPQHF
v_call: TRBV7-7; clone_size: .; j_call: TRBJ2-2; d_call: .; cdr3_nt: TGTGCTAGCAGCCCCATTGATAGGGCCACCGGGGAGCTGTTTTTT; cdr3_aa: CASSPIDRATGELFF
v_call: TRBV14; clone_size: few; j_call: TRBJ1-1; d_call: .; cdr3_nt: TGTGCCAGCAGCCTCATCGGAGGGATCAACACTGAAGCTTTCTTT; cdr3_aa: CASSLIGGINTEAFF
v_call: TRBV5-4; clone_size: .; j_call: TRBJ1-5; d_call: TRBD1; cdr3_nt: TGTGCCAGCAGCTTTACAGGGGGCGCGGGCAATCAGCCCCAGCATTTT; cdr3_aa: CASSFTGGAGNQPQHF
v_call: TRBV6-6; clone_size: .; j_call: TRBJ1-5; d_call: TRBD1; cdr3_nt: TGTGCCAGCAGTCAGGGGGCGGCTCAGCCCCAGCATTTT; cdr3_aa: CASSQGAAQPQHF
v_call: TRBV7-2; clone_size: .; j_call: TRBJ2-7; d_call: TRBD2; cdr3_nt: TGTGCCAGCAGCGGACGGGGGGTAAAGTACGAGCAGTACTTC; cdr3_aa: CASSGRGVKYEQYF
v_call: TRBV7-2; clone_size: few; j_call: TRBJ1-5; d_call: .; cdr3_nt: TGTGCCAGCAGCTCGGGGCCCGTGAATCAGCCCCAGCATTTT; cdr3_aa: CASSSGPVNQPQHF
v_call: TRBV6-5; clone_size: few; j_call: TRBJ1-1; d_call: .; cdr3_nt: TGTGCCAGCAGAAGGGAAACTGAAGCTTTCTTT; cdr3_aa: CASRRETEAFF
v_call: TRBV6-1; clone_size: .; j_call: TRBJ1-5; d_call: .; cdr3_nt: TGTGCCAGCACCGAAGGAACCCGACAGCCCCAGCATTTT; cdr3_aa: CASTEGTRQPQHF
v_call: TRBV6-6; clone_size: .; j_call: TRBJ2-7; d_call: .; cdr3_nt: TGTGCCACTAGCGTGAGCTCCTACGAGCAGTACTTC; cdr3_aa: CATSVSSYEQYF
v_call: TRBV6-6; clone_size: .; j_call: TRBJ1-6; d_call: .; cdr3_nt: TGTGCCAGCAGTTACGGTCCAGGTTCACCCCTCCACTTT; cdr3_aa: CASSYGPGSPLHF
v_call: TRBV30; clone_size: .; j_call: TRBJ2-7; d_call: TRBD1; cdr3_nt: TGTGCCTGGAGTGTTCGGACAGGGGGCTGGTACGAGCAGTACTTC; cdr3_aa: CAWSVRTGGWYEQYF
v_call: TRBV10-3; clone_size: .; j_call: TRBJ2-7; d_call: TRBD2; cdr3_nt: TGTGCCATCAGTGAGCCGGGACTAGCGGGAGGTACAAACTACGAGCAGTACTTC; cdr3_aa: CAISEPGLAGGTNYEQYF
v_call: TRBV28; clone_size: few; j_call: TRBJ1-2; d_call: TRBD1; cdr3_nt: TGTGCCAGCAGCACAGGGGACAACTATGGCTACACCTTC; cdr3_aa: CASSTGDNYGYTF
v_call: TRBV10-3; clone_size: .; j_call: TRBJ2-3; d_call: .; cdr3_nt: TGTGCCATCACCGAGGGAAGCACAGATACGCAGTATTTT; cdr3_aa: CAITEGSTDTQYF
v_call: TRBV6-1; clone_size: .; j_call: TRBJ1-1; d_call: .; cdr3_nt: TGTGCCAGCAGGAATAGGAGCACTGAAGCTTTCTTT; cdr3_aa: CASRNRSTEAFF
v_call: TRBV5-6; clone_size: .; j_call: TRBJ2-3; d_call: .; cdr3_nt: TGTGCCAGCAGACCGAGCGGACCCCTCACAGATACGCAGTATTTT; cdr3_aa: CASRPSGPLTDTQYF
v_call: TRBV21-1; clone_size: .; j_call: TRBJ2-5; d_call: .; cdr3_nt: TGTGCCAGCAGCAAGACGACAGGGGGCACTGAGACCCAGTACTTC; cdr3_aa: CASSKTTGGTETQYF
v_call: TRBV4-1; clone_size: few; j_call: TRBJ1-5; d_call: .; cdr3_nt: TGCGCCAGCAGCCAAGAAACGGTTGGTTGGCAGCCCCAGCATTTT; cdr3_aa: CASSQETVGWQPQHF
v_call: TRBV27; clone_size: .; j_call: TRBJ2-7; d_call: TRBD1; cdr3_nt: TGTGCCAGCAGTCCCCTCGGGACAGGGTTGGGGGCCCGGTCCGGCGAGCAGTACTTC; cdr3_aa: CASSPLGTGLGARSGEQYF
v_call: TRBV7-2; clone_size: .; j_call: TRBJ2-1; d_call: TRBD2; cdr3_nt: TGTGCCAGCAGCTCGGGACTAGCGGGTCAGGATGAGCAGTTCTTC; cdr3_aa: CASSSGLAGQDEQFF
v_call: TRBV5-1; clone_size: .; j_call: TRBJ2-1; d_call: .; cdr3_nt: TGCGCCAGCAGCTTGGGGTCTAACACCAGGTTCTTC; cdr3_aa: CASSLGSNTRFF
v_call: TRBV7-2; clone_size: .; j_call: TRBJ1-1; d_call: .; cdr3_nt: TGTGCCAGCGGAAGCGGACGGACTGAAGCTTTCTTT; cdr3_aa: CASGSGRTEAFF
v_call: TRBV16; clone_size: .; j_call: TRBJ1-1; d_call: .; cdr3_nt: TGTGCCAGCAGCCAATCGTACTATGGGGGAGCTTTCTTT; cdr3_aa: CASSQSYYGGAFF
v_call: TRBV5-1; clone_size: .; j_call: TRBJ2-3; d_call: .; cdr3_nt: TGCGCCAGCAGCACCGGGAGCACAGATACGCAGTATTTT; cdr3_aa: CASSTGSTDTQYF
v_call: TRBV5-1; clone_size: .; j_call: TRBJ1-2; d_call: TRBD1; cdr3_nt: TGCGCCAGCAGCGCGGGACAGGGGGCGCGTGGCTACACCTTC; cdr3_aa: CASSAGQGARGYTF
v_call: TRBV5-4; clone_size: .; j_call: TRBJ1-1; d_call: TRBD1; cdr3_nt: TGTGCCAGCAGACAACAGGGGGGGACTGAAGCTTTCTTT; cdr3_aa: CASRQQGGTEAFF
v_call: TRBV19; clone_size: .; j_call: TRBJ2-7; d_call: TRBD1; cdr3_nt: TGTGCCAGTAGTATTGAGGCAGGGGGCTTCTACGAGCAGTACTTC; cdr3_aa: CASSIEAGGFYEQYF
v_call: TRBV14; clone_size: .; j_call: TRBJ1-2; d_call: .; cdr3_nt: TGTGCCAGCAGCCAAGAGGGGGCAGCTTTCTATGGCTACACCTTC; cdr3_aa: CASSQEGAAFYGYTF
v_call: TRBV28; clone_size: .; j_call: TRBJ1-3; d_call: .; cdr3_nt: TGTGCCAGCAGTCAAGCCGGGCCACAGGTTTCCATATATTTT; cdr3_aa: CASSQAGPQVSIYF
v_call: TRBV30; clone_size: once; j_call: TRBJ1-5; d_call: .; cdr3_nt: TGTGCCTGGAGTGTAGGGGGAGGGGGTCAGCCCCAGCATTTT; cdr3_aa: CAWSVGGGGQPQHF
v_call: TRBV10-1; clone_size: .; j_call: TRBJ2-1; d_call: .; cdr3_nt: TGCGCCAGCAGTGAGTCAGGGGAGGTCTACAATGAGCAGTTCTTC; cdr3_aa: CASSESGEVYNEQFF
v_call: TRBV4-1; clone_size: .; j_call: TRBJ1-4; d_call: .; cdr3_nt: TGCGCCAGCAGCCAAGATGCGGAAGAAATGTTTTTT; cdr3_aa: CASSQDAEEMFF
v_call: TRBV11-2; clone_size: .; j_call: TRBJ1-6; d_call: .; cdr3_nt: TGTGCCAGCAGCTTAGGGGGATATCCTAATTCACCCCTCCACTTT; cdr3_aa: CASSLGGYPNSPLHF
v_call: TRBV5-1; clone_size: .; j_call: TRBJ1-2; d_call: .; cdr3_nt: TGCGCCAGCAGCTTGGGTCAGGGGTTCTATGGCTACACCTTC; cdr3_aa: CASSLGQGFYGYTF
v_call: TRBV15; clone_size: .; j_call: TRBJ1-1; d_call: .; cdr3_nt: TGTGCCACCAGCCCCCGTGGGGCGAACACTGAAGCTTTCTTT; cdr3_aa: CATSPRGANTEAFF
v_call: TRBV25-1; clone_size: .; j_call: TRBJ2-1; d_call: .; cdr3_nt: TGTGCCAGCAACGGCCAGTACTACAATGAGCAGTTCTTC; cdr3_aa: CASNGQYYNEQFF
v_call: TRBV7-2; clone_size: once; j_call: TRBJ1-5; d_call: .; cdr3_nt: TGTGCCAGCAGCCGGGAGAGCAGTCAGCCCCAGCATTTT; cdr3_aa: CASSRESSQPQHF
v_call: TRBV7-2; clone_size: .; j_call: TRBJ2-2; d_call: TRBD2; cdr3_nt: TGTGCCAGCAGCTACCGCGGGGGGAAGAACACCGGGGAGCTGTTTTTT; cdr3_aa: CASSYRGGKNTGELFF
v_call: TRBV5-8; clone_size: .; j_call: TRBJ1-6; d_call: .; cdr3_nt: TGTGCCAGCAGCTTGTCAGCGCTGACCATCTCCTATAATTCACCCCTCCACTTT; cdr3_aa: CASSLSALTISYNSPLHF
v_call: TRBV6-5; clone_size: .; j_call: TRBJ1-1; d_call: .; cdr3_nt: TGTGCCAGCAGACTACAAGGGGTAATCACTGAAGCTTTCTTT; cdr3_aa: CASRLQGVITEAFF
v_call: TRBV12-5; clone_size: .; j_call: TRBJ2-5; d_call: TRBD1; cdr3_nt: TGTGCTAGTGGTTTGGTAGTAGAGACAGGGACCCCCCAAGAGACCCAGTACTTC; cdr3_aa: CASGLVVETGTPQETQYF
v_call: TRBV15; clone_size: .; j_call: TRBJ2-7; d_call: TRBD1; cdr3_nt: TGTGCCACCAGCAGAGATCGGGACAGGGGGTACGAGCAGTACTTC; cdr3_aa: CATSRDRDRGYEQYF
v_call: TRBV5-4; clone_size: .; j_call: TRBJ2-7; d_call: .; cdr3_nt: TGTGCCAGCGGTTACAACTACGAGCAGTACTTC; cdr3_aa: CASGYNYEQYF
v_call: TRBV18; clone_size: .; j_call: TRBJ1-4; d_call: .; cdr3_nt: TGTGCCAGCTCAGTGGGGGCTACTAATGAAAAACTGTTTTTT; cdr3_aa: CASSVGATNEKLFF